Below, 17 T cell receptor beta chains from the same sample are listed, as sequenced in a study of cytomegalovirus exposure and HLA in healthy donors. PCR primers comprised 60 Vbeta and 13 Jbeta primers. Using immunoSEQ multiplex PCR, the repertoire was profiled, and TCRdb retains in-frame clones only, with some absent. Here the sample spans 150,000 to 200,000 clones, more than 65% being singletons. Sequenced: PBMCs. These receptors were taken from a woman aged 25 to 39 in good health and CMV-seropositive.

The chain has TRBV6-1 and TRBJ2-1; 9 bases fit TRBD2. The CDR3 covers 15 residues. Per germline, CDR1 MNHNS and CDR2 SASEGT. V was clipped by 4 bases and J by 7 bases; unmatched bases: 8. CDR3: CASSVLAGMGNEQFF. The CDR3 nucleotides read TGTGCCAGCAGTGTCCTAGCGGGAATGGGGAATGAGCAGTTCTTC.

V gene TRBV18 combines with J gene TRBJ2-7; TRBD2 aligns across 8 bases. The CDR3 spans 14 residues. Germline CDR1 reads KGHSH; CDR2 reads LQKENI. J was trimmed by 1 base and V by 6 bases; bases with no gene match: 5. The CDR3 spells CASSSGLESYEQYF. The CDR3 DNA is TGTGCCAGCTCTTCGGGACTAGAGTCCTACGAGCAGTACTTC.

The rearrangement joins TRBV28 to TRBJ2-4; perhaps TRBD1 as D (6 bases). Trimming shortened V by 10 bases and J by 6 bases, and 19 bases separated the two germline ends. CDR3 length equals 14 residues. CDR1 MDHEN and CDR2 SYDVKM come from the germline V gene. The CDR3 DNA sequence: TGTGCCACCACTGGGACATTTCCTGTAAACATTCAGTACTTC. Its translation: CATTGTFPVNIQYF.

Here the CDR3 reads CASSSLGQDSDTQYF. DNA for the CDR3: TGTGCCAGCAGCTCTTTAGGACAGGATTCAGATACGCAGTATTTT. J is TRBJ2-3 and V is TRBV7-2; TRBD1 agrees at 7 bases. Germline V lookup: CDR1 SGHTA, CDR2 FQGNSA. V was pared by 4 bases and J by 4 bases, with 8 bases of the junction left unmatched. CDR3 size: 15 residues.

The rearrangement links TRBV2 to TRBJ2-7, with 9 bases lining up with TRBD1. In germline, CDR1 is SNHLY, CDR2 FYNNEI. With V trimmed by 3 bases and J by 2 bases, 2 bases remained unmatched. The CDR3 is made up of 14 amino acids. In DNA, the CDR3 is TGTGCCAGCAGTGACCGGACAGGGGCCTACGAGCAGTACTTC. Amino acid sequence: CASSDRTGAYEQYF. Together with reference TRBV2 and TRBJ2-7, the CDR3 gives the full variable domain: EPEVTQTPSHQVTQMGQEVILRCVPISNHLYFYWYRQILGQKVEFLVSFYNNEISEKSEIFDDQFSVERPDGSNFTLKIRSTKLEDSAMYFCASSDRTGAYEQYFGPGTRLTVT.

The CDR3 sequence is CASSGTSGRPQSSYNEQFF. DNA of the CDR3: TGTGCCAGCAGTGGGACTAGCGGGAGGCCACAAAGCTCCTACAATGAGCAGTTCTTC. The rearrangement uses TRBV6-1 and TRBJ2-1; 14 nucleotides agree with TRBD2. V shed 4 bases, J shed 0 bases, and the junction held 8 bases outside the gene matches. Germline CDR1 MNHNS, CDR2 SASEGT. The CDR3 extends over 19 amino acids.

A word on this clone: Other DNA sequences in the same sample also yield this CDR3. J is TRBJ2-2 and V is TRBV5-1; D is perhaps TRBD1 (6 bases). CDR3 length: 14 residues. V lost 3 bases to trimming and J lost 1 base, with 7 bases between them. Germline-derived CDR1 and CDR2 are SGHRS and YFSETQ. CDR3 in amino acids: CASSSQGNTGELFF. Written as DNA, the CDR3 is TGCGCCAGCAGCTCACAGGGGAACACCGGGGAGCTGTTTTTT.

The chain recombines TRBV7-8 with TRBJ2-5; 10 bases line up with TRBD2. J gave up 1 base and V 2 bases, and 10 bases lay outside the gene matches. In germline, CDR1 is SGHVS, CDR2 FQNEAQ. The CDR3 totals 18 residues. The CDR3 region has the DNA TGTGCCAGCAGCTTAAAGGCTAGCGGGAGCCAGATCCAAGAGACCCAGTACTTC. Protein: CASSLKASGSQIQETQYF.

This sequence joins TRBV10-2 and TRBJ1-1; D gene uncertain. From germline, CDR1 is WSHSY and CDR2 SAAADI. Trimming cost V 5 bases and J 6 bases, with 13 bases left between them. The CDR3 has 13 amino acids. CDR3 sequence reads: CASSRKQAAEAFF. CDR3 nucleotide sequence: TGCGCCAGCAGTCGTAAGCAGGCAGCTGAAGCTTTCTTT.

This chain uses TRBV10-1 with TRBJ1-1; TRBD1 is a possible D gene (5 bases). Trimming stripped 6 bases from V and 1 base from J, with 9 bases between. This CDR3 is built from 13 residues. Germline-derived CDR1 and CDR2 are WNHNN and SYGVQD (reference sequence). Here the CDR3 DNA reads TGCGCCAGCAGGCAGGGAAGGAACACTGAAGCTTTCTTT. It is translated as CASRQGRNTEAFF.

This clone showed up just a few times. The chain recombines TRBV2 with TRBJ1-5, with 8 positions matching TRBD1. Germline lookup yields CDR1 SNHLY and CDR2 FYNNEI. The ends lost 6 bases at V and 2 bases at J; junction bases unmatched: 9. CDR3 length equals 16 residues. Here the CDR3 reads CASRLTDRAGNQPQHF. For the CDR3, the DNA is TGTGCCAGCAGACTCACGGACAGGGCGGGCAATCAGCCCCAGCATTTT.

The genes are TRBV7-8 and TRBJ2-1; possibly TRBD2 for D (6 bases). V was shortened by 5 bases and J by 0 bases, with 20 bases between the two germline ends. The germline gives CDR1 SGHVS, CDR2 FQNEAQ. This CDR3 comprises 18 residues. The CDR3 DNA is TGTGCCAGCAGCCCAGGGAACGGGGGTCCCTTCTCCTACAATGAGCAGTTCTTC. It codes for CASSPGNGGPFSYNEQFF.

The CDR3 is CASSDGSYNSPLHF. For the CDR3, the DNA is TGTGCCAGCAGTGACGGCTCCTATAATTCACCCCTCCACTTT. The rearrangement joins TRBV2 to TRBJ1-6; D not resolved. Per germline, CDR1 SNHLY and CDR2 FYNNEI. Trimming shortened V by 3 bases and J by 0 bases, and 3 bases separated the two germline ends. The CDR3 runs 14 residues. Drawing the rest from reference TRBV2 and TRBJ1-6, the complete variable domain is EPEVTQTPSHQVTQMGQEVILRCVPISNHLYFYWYRQILGQKVEFLVSFYNNEISEKSEIFDDQFSVERPDGSNFTLKIRSTKLEDSAMYFCASSDGSYNSPLHFGNGTRLTVT.

This rearrangement joins TRBV7-2 to TRBJ2-5; D might be TRBD2 (5 bases). The CDR3 runs 16 residues. Trimming removed 5 bases from V and 4 bases from J, with 20 bases in between. Germline assignment: CDR1 SGHTA and CDR2 FQGNSA. CDR3 sequence (DNA): TGTGCCAGCAGCCCCCGGGTTCGACTACTCAGAGAGACCCAGTACTTC. Its translation is CASSPRVRLLRETQYF.

This sequence joins TRBV7-9 and TRBJ2-5; a weak D match, TRBD1 (5 bases). Trimming shortened V by 4 bases and J by 5 bases, and 11 bases separated the two germline ends. Germline values: CDR1 SEHNR, CDR2 FQNEAQ (reference sequence). The CDR3 has 13 amino acids. CDR3 sequence (DNA): TGTGCCAGCAGCTCCTCGACAGCGGAGACCCAGTACTTC. Residues: CASSSSTAETQYF.

This clone was seen only once. J is TRBJ2-7 and V is TRBV5-1; 9 bases align to TRBD2. The J segment lost 2 bases and the V segment lost 0 bases, leaving 12 bases of the junction unmatched. Germline CDR1 reads SGHRS; CDR2 reads YFSETQ. There are 18 residues in the CDR3. The CDR3 DNA follows: TGCGCCAGCAGCTTGGCCGCAACGGGGGGCGGGAGGGCCTACGAGCAGTACTTC. Protein product: CASSLAATGGGRAYEQYF.

The chain employs TRBV5-1 and TRBJ1-1; a weak D match, TRBD1 (6 bases). This CDR3 comprises 15 residues. V gave up 0 bases and J gave up 0 bases, with 9 bases separating them. CDR1 is SGHRS, CDR2 YFSETQ, per germline. The CDR3 loop reads CASSLDTGLNTEAFF. CDR3 sequence (DNA): TGCGCCAGCAGCTTGGACACAGGGTTGAACACTGAAGCTTTCTTT.